These 5 T cell receptor beta chains were all obtained from the same sample, sequenced in a study of T cells in Graves' hyperthyroidism and ophthalmopathy. Amplified TCR beta CDR3 regions came from RNA transcripts. HTBI primers were used for first-round RT-PCR of the TCR CDR3. TCRdb re-called the multiplex PCR reads with MiXCR, one entry per CDR3 protein. The profile shows approximately 870,000 distinct CDR3 sequences, roughly 40% of them singletons. The sample was blood. These receptors were taken from a man aged 18 to 30 with Graves' hyperthyroidism.

This clonotype was picked up many times. The genes are TRBV10-3 and TRBJ1-4; no reliable D call. The CDR3 runs 14 residues. The ends were cut back, 3 bases at V and 7 bases at J, with 12 bases in the middle. Germline CDR1 reads ENHRY; CDR2 reads SYGVKD. The DNA of the CDR3 is TGTGCCATCAGTGATACGCCCACGGGTGAAAAACTGTTTTTT. Amino acids: CAISDTPTGEKLFF.

This chain uses TRBV5-1 with TRBJ2-2; TRBD2 might be the D (8 bases). Germline assignment: CDR1 SGHRS and CDR2 YFSETQ. This CDR3 comprises 17 residues. The V and J ends lost 4 bases and 1 base respectively, with 17 bases between them. Here the CDR3 reads CASSQGTAGVNTGELFF. The CDR3, as DNA: TGCGCCAGCAGCCAGGGGACAGCGGGGGTGAACACCGGGGAGCTGTTTTTT.

The gene calls are TRBV7-2 and TRBJ2-5; TRBD2 matches at 9 bases. V was pared by 4 bases and J by 5 bases, with 8 bases of the junction left unmatched. From germline, CDR1 is SGHTA and CDR2 FQGNSA. The CDR3 extends over 15 amino acids. The CDR3 spells CASSWGGLAVETQYF. The CDR3 coding sequence is TGTGCCAGCAGCTGGGGGGGACTAGCTGTGGAGACCCAGTACTTC.

The chain is built from TRBV12-3 or TRBV12-4 and TRBJ2-2, with D unclear. The V gene lost 3 bases and the J gene lost 7 bases, with 9 bases spanning the gap. This CDR3 comprises 13 residues. The CDR3 region has the DNA TGTGCCAGCAGTTTCCCCCGTAGCGGGGAGCTGTTTTTT. Protein: CASSFPRSGELFF.

This sequence joins TRBV5-6 and TRBJ2-5; D might be TRBD2 (5 bases). The V gene's germline CDR1 is SGHDT and CDR2 YYEEEE. V was clipped by 4 bases and J by 5 bases, with 15 bases between them. This CDR3 spans 14 amino acids. The CDR3 DNA is TGTGCCAGCAGCCCCTTAAGGCGGGTGGAGACCCAGTACTTC. This sequence encodes CASSPLRRVETQYF.